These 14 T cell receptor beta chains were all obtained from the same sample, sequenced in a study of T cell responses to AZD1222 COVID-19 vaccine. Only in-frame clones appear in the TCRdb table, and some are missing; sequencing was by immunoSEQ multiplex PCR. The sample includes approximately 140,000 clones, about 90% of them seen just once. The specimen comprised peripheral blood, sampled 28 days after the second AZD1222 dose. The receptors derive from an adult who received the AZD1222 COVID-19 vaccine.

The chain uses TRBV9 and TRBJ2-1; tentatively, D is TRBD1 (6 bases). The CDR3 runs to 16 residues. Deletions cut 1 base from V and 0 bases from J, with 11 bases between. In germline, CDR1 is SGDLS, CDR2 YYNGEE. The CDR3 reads CASSVRGLSSYNEQFF. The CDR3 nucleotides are TGTGCCAGCAGCGTAAGGGGGTTGAGCTCCTACAATGAGCAGTTCTTC.

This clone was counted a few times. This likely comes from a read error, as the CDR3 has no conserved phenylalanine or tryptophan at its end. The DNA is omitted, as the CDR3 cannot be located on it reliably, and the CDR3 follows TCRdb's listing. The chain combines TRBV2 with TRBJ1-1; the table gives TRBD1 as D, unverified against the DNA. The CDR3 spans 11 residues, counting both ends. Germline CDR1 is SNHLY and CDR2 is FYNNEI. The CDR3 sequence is CASSARLPGLG.

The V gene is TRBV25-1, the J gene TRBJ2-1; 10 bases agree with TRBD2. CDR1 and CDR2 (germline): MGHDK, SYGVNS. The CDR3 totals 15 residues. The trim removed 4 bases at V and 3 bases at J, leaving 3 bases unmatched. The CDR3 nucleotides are TGTGCCAGCAGTGGGAGGACTAGCGGCTACAATGAGCAGTTCTTC. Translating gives CASSGRTSGYNEQFF. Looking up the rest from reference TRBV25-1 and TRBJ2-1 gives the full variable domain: EADIYQTPRYLVIGTGKKITLECSQTMGHDKMYWYQQDPGMELHLIHYSYGVNSTEKGDLSSESTVSRIRTEHFPLTLESARPSHTSQYLCASSGRTSGYNEQFFGPGTRLTVL.

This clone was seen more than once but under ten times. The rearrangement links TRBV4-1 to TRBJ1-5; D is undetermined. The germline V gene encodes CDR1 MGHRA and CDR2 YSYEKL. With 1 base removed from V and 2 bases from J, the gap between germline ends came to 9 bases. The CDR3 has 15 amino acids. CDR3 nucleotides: TGCGCCAGCAGCCAAGCGAGTGGAGGCAATCAGCCCCAGCATTTT. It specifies CASSQASGGNQPQHF.

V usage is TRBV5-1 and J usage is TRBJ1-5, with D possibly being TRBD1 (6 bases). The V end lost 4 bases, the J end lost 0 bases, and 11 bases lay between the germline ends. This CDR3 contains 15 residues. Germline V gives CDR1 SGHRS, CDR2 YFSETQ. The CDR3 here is CASSPGGRSNQPQHF. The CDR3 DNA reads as TGCGCCAGCAGCCCGGGGGGCCGTAGCAATCAGCCCCAGCATTTT.

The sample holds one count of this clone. Here the CDR3 DNA reads TGTGCCAGCAGCTTAGGCTCCTACGAGCAGTACTTC. It yields the protein CASSLGSYEQYF. V usage is TRBV11-2 and J usage is TRBJ2-7; the D is unclear. Germline-derived CDR1 and CDR2 are SGHAT and FQNNGV. There are 12 residues in the CDR3. V lost 1 base and J lost 0, with 1 base in between.

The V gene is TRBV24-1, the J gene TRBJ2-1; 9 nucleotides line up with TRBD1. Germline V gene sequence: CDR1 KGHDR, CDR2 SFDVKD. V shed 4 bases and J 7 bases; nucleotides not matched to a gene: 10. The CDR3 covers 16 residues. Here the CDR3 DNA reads TGTGCCACCAGTGACGCCGGGACAGGGTATCTAAATGAGCAGTTCTTC. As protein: CATSDAGTGYLNEQFF.

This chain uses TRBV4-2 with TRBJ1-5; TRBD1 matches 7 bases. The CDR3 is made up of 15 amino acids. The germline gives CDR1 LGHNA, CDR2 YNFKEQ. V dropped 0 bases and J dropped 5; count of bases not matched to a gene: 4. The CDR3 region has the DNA TGTGCCAGCAGCCAAGACCCTACAGGGGATCAGCCCCAGCATTTT. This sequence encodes CASSQDPTGDQPQHF.

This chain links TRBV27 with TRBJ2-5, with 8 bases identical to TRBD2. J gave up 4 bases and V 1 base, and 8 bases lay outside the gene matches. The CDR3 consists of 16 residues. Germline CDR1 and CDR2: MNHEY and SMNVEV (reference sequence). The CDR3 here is CASSLYPRLARETQYF. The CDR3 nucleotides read TGTGCCAGCAGTTTATATCCCCGACTAGCGAGAGAGACCCAGTACTTC.

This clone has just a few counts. CDR3 nucleotides: TGTGCCAGTAGTATAACAGGAGTGAACTATGGCTACACCTTC. Translation: CASSITGVNYGYTF. The J gene is TRBJ1-2, the V gene TRBV19; D possibly corresponds to TRBD1 (5 bases). The germline V gene encodes CDR1 LNHDA and CDR2 SQIVND (reference sequence). CDR3 length: 14 amino acids. Between the trimmed V and J ends, which lost 2 bases and 2 bases, there was a span of 9 bases.

The DNA for the CDR3 is TGCGCCAGCAGCTGGAACCCGGGGAACACTGAAGCTTTCTTT. Protein product: CASSWNPGNTEAFF. The chain uses TRBV5-1 and TRBJ1-1; D is unresolved. The V gene's germline CDR1 is SGHRS and CDR2 YFSETQ. Trimming cost V 3 bases and J 1 base, with 10 bases left between them. This CDR3 comprises 14 residues.

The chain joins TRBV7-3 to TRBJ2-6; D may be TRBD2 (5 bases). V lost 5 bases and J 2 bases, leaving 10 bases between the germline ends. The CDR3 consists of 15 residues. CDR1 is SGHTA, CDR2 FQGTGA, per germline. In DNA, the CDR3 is TGTGCCAGCAGCCGGCCGACTACTGGGGCCAACGTCCTGACTTTC. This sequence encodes CASSRPTTGANVLTF.

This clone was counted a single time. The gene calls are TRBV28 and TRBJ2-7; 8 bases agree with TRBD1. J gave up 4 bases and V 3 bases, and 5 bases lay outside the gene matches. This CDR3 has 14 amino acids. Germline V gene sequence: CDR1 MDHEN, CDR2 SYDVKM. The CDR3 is CASSFVGQAYEQYF. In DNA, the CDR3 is TGTGCCAGCAGTTTCGTGGGACAGGCGTACGAGCAGTACTTC.

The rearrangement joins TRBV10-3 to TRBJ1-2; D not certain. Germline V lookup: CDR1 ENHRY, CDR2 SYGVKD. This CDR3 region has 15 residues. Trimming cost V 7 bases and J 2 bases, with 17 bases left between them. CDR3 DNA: TGTGCCATCACCAGTGCGGACGCGGAAAACTATGGCTACACCTTC. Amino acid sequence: CAITSADAENYGYTF.